This TCR beta chain was recorded in a study of cytomegalovirus exposure and HLA in healthy donors. Study overall: Within an early data release were about 85 million unique TCRs drawn from HLA-typed donors.

This PCR relied on a set of 60 Vbeta primers and 13 Jbeta primers. Produced via immunoSEQ multiplex PCR; TCRdb's table is partial and in-frame only. The sample lists some 90,000 clones; about 66% were seen once. In regard to this clone: Its antigen is still unknown.

Overall study findings and caveats: Listed as cytomegalovirus-associated were 150 or so TCR beta chains. In most subjects, TCR beta sequences reportedly gave accurate predictions of HLA-A and HLA-B alleles.

Trimming took 6 bases from V and 2 from J; bases not matched to a gene: 7. CDR1 SNHLY and CDR2 FYNNEI come from the germline V gene. The CDR3 has 14 amino acids. This TCR was sampled from a boy younger than 18 in good health and CMV-seropositive. The sample taken for sequencing was PBMCs. The rearrangement uses TRBV2 and TRBJ2-7; TRBD1 matches 7 bases. This CDR3 is CASRRTGNTYEQYF. The CDR3 DNA is TGTGCCAGCAGGAGGACAGGTAATACCTACGAGCAGTACTTC.